These 20 T cell receptor beta chains came from one sample sequenced in a study of blood T cell repertoires in COVID-19 (dated by TCRdb to between 2020 and 2021). The library came from the immunoSEQ multiplex PCR assay. The table was pulled from immuneACCESS by TCRdb, which kept in-frame rearrangements only. Such tables lose some clones; where checked, under half of the loss comes from unresolved V genes, and the rest has no known cause. The sample profile shows about 95,000 clones; roughly 80% of them were found once. The ten largest make up around 4.8% of the sample. The source material was peripheral blood. The receptors were gathered from a man older than 75 with COVID-19, enrolled during active disease.

The chain couples TRBV11-1 to TRBJ2-2; TRBD2 matches at 10 bases. Germline assignment: CDR1 SGHAT and CDR2 FQDESV (reference sequence). The V segment lost 4 bases and the J segment 5 bases; nucleotides outside the gene matches: 1. The CDR3 covers 14 residues. In nucleotides, the CDR3 is TGTGCCAGCAGCTCACTAGCGGGGACCGGGGAGCTGTTTTTT. Amino acid sequence: CASSSLAGTGELFF.

The chain joins TRBV5-4 to TRBJ1-1, with 7 bases aligning to TRBD1. The CDR3 is 14 residues long. The trim removed 4 bases at V and 1 base at J, leaving 4 bases unmatched. Germline CDR1 is SGHNT and CDR2 is YYREEE (reference sequence). The CDR3 protein is CASSRDSRNTEAFF. DNA for the CDR3: TGTGCCAGCAGCAGGGACAGCAGGAACACTGAAGCTTTCTTT.

The rearrangement joins TRBV7-2 to TRBJ2-5, with 9 bases lining up with TRBD2. Per germline, CDR1 SGHTA and CDR2 FQGNSA. Trimming cost V 2 bases and J 7 bases; bases outside gene matches: 14. The CDR3 is 17 residues long. The CDR3 spells CASSLSSRAGGTRTQYF. In DNA form, the CDR3 reads TGTGCCAGCAGCTTAAGCTCTCGGGCGGGAGGGACGCGGACCCAGTACTTC.

The chain employs TRBV27 and TRBJ2-3; possibly TRBD2 for D (6 bases). V dropped 5 bases and J dropped 2 bases, with 17 bases sitting between them. The CDR3 is 16 amino acids. The V gene's germline CDR1 is MNHEY and CDR2 SMNVEV (reference sequence). CDR3 sequence: CASSETGLPFTDTQYF. CDR3 nucleotide sequence: TGTGCCAGCAGTGAGACGGGACTTCCATTCACAGATACGCAGTATTTT.

V and J are TRBV12-5 and TRBJ2-5, with TRBD2 matching 11 bases. Germline V gene sequence: CDR1 LGHNT, CDR2 FRNRAP. This CDR3 comprises 17 residues. J was trimmed by 2 bases and V by 7 bases; bases with no gene match: 12. The CDR3 loop reads CASAPGLAALRQETQYF. The CDR3 DNA follows: TGTGCTAGTGCCCCGGGACTAGCGGCACTCCGGCAAGAGACCCAGTACTTC.

The J gene is TRBJ1-2, the V gene TRBV29-1, with 10 bases lining up with TRBD1. V shed 1 base, J shed 8 bases, and the junction held 4 bases outside the gene matches. CDR3 length equals 13 residues. Germline V lookup: CDR1 SQVTM, CDR2 ANQGSEA. This chain's CDR3 is CSVEVDRGQGYTF. The CDR3 region has the DNA TGCAGCGTTGAAGTCGACAGGGGGCAAGGCTACACCTTC.

The chain is built from TRBV5-4 and TRBJ1-4; D gene unclear. Trimming removed 5 bases from V and 4 bases from J, with 15 bases in between. The CDR3 consists of 15 residues. CDR1 and CDR2 from the germline V gene are SGHNT and YYREEE (reference sequence). The CDR3 protein is CASSRSGSINEKLFF. In DNA form, the CDR3 reads TGTGCCAGCAGTCGGTCCGGGTCGATTAATGAAAAACTGTTTTTT.

V is TRBV28 and J is TRBJ1-6, with 8 bases that match TRBD1. Per germline, CDR1 MDHEN and CDR2 SYDVKM. This CDR3 contains 14 residues. V lost 5 bases and J lost 13; bases outside the gene matches: 10. CDR3 bases: TGTGCCAGCAGTGCGGGACAGGAGTATCGTCCCCTCCACTTT. This translates into CASSAGQEYRPLHF.

The chain couples TRBV3-1 (or the pseudogene TRBV3-2) to TRBJ2-1, with 7 bases fitting TRBD2. V dropped 1 base and J dropped 2; count of bases not matched to a gene: 5. This CDR3 contains 16 residues. CDR1 is LGHDT and CDR2 is YNNKEL in the germline V gene (reference sequence). The CDR3 is CASSQGSGVTYNEQFF. CDR3 DNA sequence: TGTGCCAGCAGCCAAGGGAGCGGGGTTACCTACAATGAGCAGTTCTTC.

V and J are TRBV4-1 and TRBJ2-5; 8 bases agree with TRBD1. The CDR3 loop spans 14 amino acids. CDR1 and CDR2 from the germline V gene are MGHRA and YSYEKL. V was clipped by 2 bases and J by 4 bases; unmatched bases: 3. The CDR3 sequence is CASSQPQGAETQYF. The CDR3 nucleotides are TGCGCCAGCAGCCAACCCCAGGGGGCAGAGACCCAGTACTTC.

The chain carries TRBV27 and TRBJ2-7, with D maybe TRBD1 (6 bases). Trimming shortened V by 4 bases and J by 5 bases, and 21 bases separated the two germline ends. Germline-derived CDR1 and CDR2 are MNHEY and SMNVEV (reference sequence). This CDR3 has 16 amino acids. CDR3 nucleotides: TGTGCCAGCAGTTCTCTAACAGGGCTCGGGTCCCACGAGCAGTACTTC. This encodes CASSSLTGLGSHEQYF.

The sample holds a few counts of this clone. The chain carries TRBV14 and TRBJ2-7, with D possibly matching TRBD2 (5 bases). Germline V CDR1 and CDR2: SGHDN, FVKESK. Between the trimmed V and J ends, which lost 3 bases and 6 bases, there was a span of 9 bases. The CDR3 sequence is 12 residues long. The CDR3 spells CASSHGVGEQYF. In DNA, the CDR3 is TGTGCCAGCAGCCACGGGGTGGGCGAGCAGTACTTC. The full variable domain, completed using reference TRBV14 and TRBJ2-7, is EAGVTQFPSHSVIEKGQTVTLRCDPISGHDNLYWYRRVMGKEIKFLLHFVKESKQDESGMPNNRFLAERTGGTYSTLKVQPAELEDSGVYFCASSHGVGEQYFGPGTRLTVT.

The chain links TRBV9 to TRBJ2-7; TRBD2 matches 10 bases. Germline-derived CDR1 and CDR2 are SGDLS and YYNGEE. The CDR3 contains 15 residues. J lost 4 bases, V lost 0 bases, and 4 bases had no gene match. In DNA form, the CDR3 reads TGTGCCAGCAGCGTAGCCCCTAGCGGGAGTTACGAGCAGTACTTC. This gives the protein CASSVAPSGSYEQYF.

This clone turned up a few times. V usage is TRBV5-1 and J usage is TRBJ2-4; TRBD2 aligns across 10 bases. There are 16 residues in the CDR3. CDR1 is SGHRS and CDR2 is YFSETQ in the germline V gene. V shed 4 bases and J 3 bases; nucleotides not matched to a gene: 7. The CDR3 region has the DNA TGCGCCAGCAGCCCTAGCGGGAGCTGGGACAAAAACATTCAGTACTTC. Its protein is CASSPSGSWDKNIQYF.

This chain uses TRBV7-9 with TRBJ2-3; 9 bases line up with TRBD2. The CDR3 totals 15 residues. Unmatched junction bases numbered 6, after V lost 3 bases and J lost 5 bases. Germline CDR1 SEHNR, CDR2 FQNEAQ (reference sequence). Written as DNA, the CDR3 is TGTGCCAGCAGCTTCATAGCGGGAGATGTAGATACGCAGTATTTT. It yields the protein CASSFIAGDVDTQYF.

This rearrangement joins TRBV9 to TRBJ1-2; 7 positions match TRBD1. V gave up 4 bases and J gave up 5 bases; unmatched junction bases: 20. CDR1 SGDLS and CDR2 YYNGEE come from the germline V gene. The CDR3 is 18 amino acids. The CDR3: CASSPWAPGQVDIYGYTF. The CDR3 DNA sequence: TGTGCCAGCAGCCCATGGGCCCCTGGACAGGTGGATATTTATGGCTACACCTTC.

The chain combines TRBV30 with TRBJ1-1; possibly TRBD1 for D (6 bases). The V gene's germline CDR1 is GTSNPN and CDR2 SVGIG (reference sequence). V was trimmed by 7 bases and J by 11 bases, leaving 14 bases between them. The CDR3 has 10 residues. This chain's CDR3 is CAFNRDDAFF. CDR3 DNA: TGTGCCTTTAACAGGGACGACGCTTTCTTT. The entire variable domain, with the rest obtained from reference TRBV30 and TRBJ1-1, is as follows: SQTIHQWPATLVQPVGSPLSLECTVEGTSNPNLYWYRQAAGRGLQLLFYSVGIGQISSEVPQNLSASRPQDRQFILSSKKLLLSDSGFYLCAFNRDDAFFGQGTRLTVV.

The rearrangement joins TRBV7-9 to TRBJ1-3, with D unclear. The length of the CDR3 is 16 residues. CDR1 SEHNR and CDR2 FQNEAQ come from the germline V gene (reference sequence). Trimming removed 1 base at V and 2 bases at J, with 12 bases between. The CDR3 loop reads CASSLVVGAAGNTIYF. In DNA form, the CDR3 reads TGTGCCAGCAGCTTAGTCGTGGGAGCGGCTGGAAACACCATATATTTT.

The chain uses TRBV6-6 and TRBJ1-5; D might be TRBD1 (6 bases). Between the trimmed V and J ends, which lost 8 bases and 2 bases, there was a span of 13 bases. This CDR3 has 14 residues. The germline V gene encodes CDR1 MNHNY and CDR2 SVGAGI (reference sequence). The CDR3: CASGARQGNQPQHF. CDR3 nucleotides: TGTGCCAGCGGGGCGAGACAGGGCAATCAGCCCCAGCATTTT.

The chain employs TRBV13 and TRBJ2-3, with TRBD2 as a possible D gene (5 bases). From germline, CDR1 is PRHDT and CDR2 FYEKMQ (reference sequence). CDR3 length: 14 amino acids. Trimming left V 6 bases short and J 5 bases short, with 15 bases between. CDR3: CASRLRGSGDTQYF. The CDR3 coding sequence is TGTGCCAGCAGGCTTAGAGGGTCCGGAGATACGCAGTATTTT.